This T cell receptor beta chain emerged from a study of blood T cell repertoires in COVID-19. Across the whole study: Sites in the United States, Italy and Spain provided acute and convalescent COVID-19 samples. In each case, the material was cDNA or gDNA derived from T cells, B-cell-depleted T cells, or PBMCs.

This CDR3 is 15 amino acids long. With V trimmed by 2 bases and J by 6 bases, 6 bases remained unmatched. CDR1 KGHDR and CDR2 SFDVKD come from the germline V gene. Original processing methods: Nucleated cell number was recorded as an estimate derived from reference gene primer amplification. Profiled with immunoSEQ multiplex PCR; TCRdb holds only in-frame clones, not every one. D and trimming come from the DNA, and the V and J calls and clone size come from that table. The repertoire consists of around 140,000 clones, with around nine tenths occurring once and the leading ten covering approximately 10%.

Sequencing was carried out using peripheral blood. The J gene is TRBJ2-1, the V gene TRBV24-1, with 7 bases fitting TRBD1. The sequence came from a man aged 60 to 69 with active or convalescent COVID-19. DNA for the CDR3: TGTGCCACCAGTGATTCGACAGGGACGGGCAATGAGCAGTTCTTC. Protein sequence: CATSDSTGTGNEQFF.